These 21 T cell receptor beta chains were sequenced from one sample in a study of identical twins. Via MiXCR, TCRdb re-called the 5' RACE reads, giving one row per CDR3 protein. This table holds about 340,000 distinct CDR3 sequences, roughly 9% found once. Sequencing used naive T cells sorted from blood. Receptors originate from a woman aged 45-60 years in good health.

V and J are TRBV29-1 and TRBJ1-2; no clear D gene. The CDR3 loop spans 13 amino acids. The V and J ends lost 4 bases and 7 bases respectively, with 16 bases between them. The germline gives CDR1 SQVTM, CDR2 ANQGSEA. The CDR3 bases are TGCAGCGTTGTCGAGACGACCTGGGGTGGCTACACCTTC. It translates to CSVVETTWGGYTF.

This clonotype was counted ten times or more. The CDR3 DNA follows: TGTGCCAGCACTCCCCGGGACAGAGATCTGAACACTGAAGCTTTCTTT. Its protein product is CASTPRDRDLNTEAFF. The chain links TRBV12-3 or TRBV12-4 to TRBJ1-1; TRBD1 matches 7 bases. V lost 7 bases to trimming and J lost 0 bases; unmatched junction nucleotides: 11. There are 16 residues in the CDR3.

Comment on this clonotype: Lacking the conserved final phenylalanine or tryptophan, this CDR3 likely reflects a read error. The chain links TRBV7-7 to TRBJ2-2, with 7 bases fitting TRBD1. Germline loops: CDR1 SSHAT, CDR2 FNYEAQ (reference sequence). There are 15 residues in the CDR3. The CDR3 region has the DNA TGTGCTAGCAGCCATGGGACAGCGAACACCGGGGAGCTGTTTTAT. Its translation: CASSHGTANTGELFY.

The rearrangement links TRBV25-1 to TRBJ1-1; D possibly corresponds to TRBD1 (6 bases). This CDR3 is 13 amino acids long. Trimming pared 4 bases from V and 5 bases from J, leaving 11 bases between. The germline gives CDR1 MGHDK, CDR2 SYGVNS. The CDR3 sequence: CASSAWTVTEAFF. The CDR3 DNA is TGTGCCAGCAGTGCCTGGACAGTTACTGAAGCTTTCTTT.

This clonotype was detected only a few times. The chain has TRBV20-1 and TRBJ1-2; a possible D gene is TRBD1 (5 bases). V lost 4 bases and J lost 3, with 21 bases in between. The length of the CDR3 is 16 residues. In germline, CDR1 is DFQATT, CDR2 SNEGSKA (reference sequence). The CDR3 protein is CSATLYGGRRHYGYTF. The CDR3, as DNA: TGCAGTGCTACCCTTTATGGGGGTAGAAGGCACTATGGCTACACCTTC.

The chain couples TRBV6-5 to TRBJ1-3, with 9 bases that match TRBD1. Germline V gives CDR1 MNHEY, CDR2 SVGAGI. After removal of 6 bases from V and 0 bases from J, the junction contained 3 bases not matched to a gene. The CDR3 runs to 15 residues. The CDR3 DNA follows: TGTGCCAGCAGGACGGGACAGGGCTCTGGAAACACCATATATTTT. Amino acids: CASRTGQGSGNTIYF.

This clonotype occurred a few times. The rearrangement joins TRBV12-3 or TRBV12-4 to TRBJ2-3, with D unresolved. The length of the CDR3 is 13 residues. V was cut by 5 bases and J by 2 bases, with 8 bases left in between. DNA for the CDR3: TGTGCCAGCAGTGGCCCCCCCACAGATACGCAGTATTTT. Translation: CASSGPPTDTQYF.

This rearrangement joins TRBV7-9 to TRBJ2-5; 8 bases line up with TRBD1. The J segment lost 1 base and the V segment lost 5 bases, leaving 6 bases of the junction unmatched. CDR3 size: 15 residues. The V gene's germline CDR1 is SEHNR and CDR2 FQNEAQ (reference sequence). The CDR3 sequence: CASSRSGQAQETQYF. In nucleotides, the CDR3 is TGTGCCAGCAGCAGATCGGGACAGGCCCAAGAGACCCAGTACTTC.

The rearrangement uses TRBV12-3 or TRBV12-4 and TRBJ1-1; D is possibly TRBD1 (5 bases). Deletions cut 5 bases from V and 1 base from J, with 14 bases between. This CDR3 spans 15 amino acids. The chain's CDR3 is CASSPRWGQNTEAFF. The CDR3 DNA follows: TGTGCCAGCAGTCCCCGTTGGGGCCAGAACACTGAAGCTTTCTTT.

The chain links TRBV12-3 or TRBV12-4 to TRBJ1-1, with 7 bases identical to TRBD1. The CDR3 runs to 12 residues. With V trimmed by 5 bases and J by 7 bases, 4 bases remained unmatched. CDR3 DNA sequence: TGTGCCAGCAGTCAGGGACAGATTGAAGCTTTCTTT. This encodes CASSQGQIEAFF.

This sequence joins TRBV15 and TRBJ1-2; D is undetermined. CDR1 and CDR2 from the germline V gene are LNHNV and YYDKDF (reference sequence). This CDR3 contains 15 residues. The germline V and J ends were trimmed by 0 bases and 2 bases, with 10 bases remaining between them. CDR3 in amino acids: CATSRDSGSNYGYTF. The CDR3 region has the DNA TGTGCCACCAGCAGAGATTCAGGAAGCAACTATGGCTACACCTTC.

The chain recombines TRBV12-3 or TRBV12-4 with TRBJ2-3, with D unresolved. The CDR3 is made up of 16 amino acids. Trimming cost V 1 base and J 3 bases, with 14 bases left between them. DNA for the CDR3: TGTGCCAGCAGTTTAGGCCCTGGAGTAAGTACAGATACGCAGTATTTT. This sequence encodes CASSLGPGVSTDTQYF.

The chain joins TRBV4-1 to TRBJ2-1; D not certain. CDR1 is MGHRA, CDR2 YSYEKL, per germline. Trimming left V 8 bases short and J 9 bases short, with 14 bases between. CDR3 length: 12 residues. The CDR3 sequence: CASELRTGEQFF. The CDR3 DNA follows: TGCGCCAGCGAACTTAGAACGGGTGAGCAGTTCTTC.

Only a few counts were recorded for this clonotype. This chain joins TRBV25-1 and TRBJ2-5; D is perhaps TRBD1 (6 bases). The CDR3 contains 14 residues. The V and J ends lost 10 bases and 3 bases respectively, with 18 bases between them. Germline CDR1 reads MGHDK; CDR2 reads SYGVNS. This CDR3 is CATGDNLGKETQYF. The CDR3, as DNA: TGTGCCACCGGGGACAATCTGGGTAAAGAGACCCAGTACTTC.

This clonotype was seen a few times. The chain has TRBV24-1 and TRBJ1-2; D is unclear. CDR3 size: 13 residues. Germline V CDR1 and CDR2: KGHDR, SFDVKD. The ends were cut back, 1 base at V and 7 bases at J, with 9 bases in the middle. CDR3 nucleotide sequence: TGTGCCACCAGTGATTTTGGGCATCCTGGCTACACCTTC. Residues: CATSDFGHPGYTF.

The chain recombines TRBV7-2 with TRBJ2-7; D ambiguous. V was clipped by 1 base and J by 9 bases, with 13 bases between them. The germline V gene has CDR1 SGHTA and CDR2 FQGNSA. The CDR3 is 13 residues long. CDR3 nucleotides: TGTGCCAGCAGCTTAGTGCTGGATTCTCCGCAGTACTTC. This gives the protein CASSLVLDSPQYF. Based on the CDR3 plus reference TRBV7-2 and TRBJ2-7, the full variable domain is GAGVSQSPSNKVTEKGKDVELRCDPISGHTALYWYRQSLGQGLEFLIYFQGNSAPDKSGLPSDRFSAERTGGSVSTLTIQRTQQEDSAVYLCASSLVLDSPQYFGPGTRLTVT.

Note on this clonotype: Lacking the conserved final phenylalanine or tryptophan, this CDR3 likely reflects a read error. V is TRBV2 and J is TRBJ1-2; no firm D call. Germline CDR1 reads SNHLY; CDR2 reads FYNNEI. V lost 5 bases to trimming and J lost 2 bases, with 6 bases between them. CDR3 length: 12 amino acids. The CDR3 DNA follows: TGTGCCAGCAGTTCGGGAAACTATGGCTACACCTAC. This encodes CASSSGNYGYTY.

This clonotype was seen many times. V gene TRBV15 combines with J gene TRBJ2-2, with D uncertain. The CDR3 is 12 amino acids. V lost 0 bases, J lost 9 bases, and 5 bases lay in between. Per the germline V gene, CDR1 is LNHNV and CDR2 is YYDKDF (reference sequence). The CDR3 bases are TGTGCCACCAGCAGAGATGGGTGGGAGCTGTTTTTT. It yields the protein CATSRDGWELFF.

Comments on this clonotype: Sequence at one end of the junction differs from germline and may be a read error. The chain recombines TRBV2 with TRBJ1-5; 9 bases align to TRBD1. CDR1 is SNHLY and CDR2 is FYNNEI in the germline V gene. This CDR3 is 15 amino acids long. The CDR3 loop reads CASSLGQGLNQHQHF. CDR3 sequence (DNA): TGTGCCAGCAGTTTGGGACAGGGTCTGAATCAGCACCAGCATTTT.

The sample holds many counts of this clonotype. The chain recombines TRBV20-1 with TRBJ2-7; 8 bases are shared with TRBD1. Germline lookup yields CDR1 DFQATT and CDR2 SNEGSKA (reference sequence). The CDR3 is 15 amino acids. V shed 1 base and J 5 bases; nucleotides not matched to a gene: 10. The CDR3 region is CSARGYQGAGHEQYF. CDR3 DNA sequence: TGCAGTGCTAGAGGTTACCAGGGGGCTGGCCACGAGCAGTACTTC.

This clonotype was seen only a few times. CDR3: CATKTGTDAGELFF. The DNA for the CDR3 is TGTGCCACCAAGACCGGGACAGACGCCGGGGAGCTGTTTTTT. V is TRBV24-1 and J is TRBJ2-2; 7 positions match TRBD1. The CDR3 consists of 14 residues. CDR1 is KGHDR and CDR2 is SFDVKD in the germline V gene. Trimming cost V 8 bases and J 6 bases; bases outside gene matches: 8.